The 9 T cell receptor beta chains reported below all come from one sample, sequenced in a study of graft-versus-host responses after intestinal transplantation. Repertoires were generated with immunoSEQ multiplex PCR, while TCRdb's copy carries only in-frame clones and drops some. This table has approximately 90,000 clones, about 87% appearing once. No antigen is known for these receptors. Material: unstimulated CD4+ T cells sorted from spleen or lymph node cells, obtained before transplant. The receptors come from a human donor who was the organ donor for an intestinal transplant.

In the case of this clone: Within the sample, other DNA sequences also encode this same CDR3. This chain uses TRBV5-1 with TRBJ1-2; D is perhaps TRBD1 (5 bases). The V and J ends lost 2 bases and 4 bases respectively, with 6 bases between them. The CDR3 contains 12 residues. CDR1 and CDR2 (germline): SGHRS, YFSETQ. The CDR3 is CASSLDSYGYTF. The CDR3 DNA is TGCGCCAGCAGCTTAGACAGCTATGGCTACACCTTC.

Comments on this clone: Its ends do not fully match the called genes, so a read error is possible. This sequence joins TRBV5-1 and TRBJ1-2; D is undetermined. CDR3 length: 14 amino acids. From germline, CDR1 is SGHRS and CDR2 YFSETQ. The CDR3 loop is CASSLETPNYGYTF. CDR3 DNA: TGCGCCAGCAGTTTGGAAACACCCAACTATGGCTACACCTTC.

Here the CDR3 DNA reads TGTGCCAGCAGACTGCGGGGGGGGGTCCAAGAGACCCAGTACTTC. It translates to CASRLRGGVQETQYF. The rearrangement joins TRBV6-1 to TRBJ2-5, with TRBD2 matching over 9 bases. Germline V lookup: CDR1 MNHNS, CDR2 SASEGT. The CDR3 sequence is 15 residues long. V shed 6 bases, J shed 1 base, and the junction held 6 bases outside the gene matches.

The chain combines TRBV29-1 with TRBJ2-1; D not certain. The CDR3 contains 12 residues. Germline V lookup: CDR1 SQVTM, CDR2 ANQGSEA. V lost 8 bases and J 8 bases, leaving 16 bases between the germline ends. In DNA, the CDR3 is TGCAGCAGTAAAGTAGCAAGCGATGAGCAGTTCTTC. Encoded protein: CSSKVASDEQFF.

This chain joins TRBV28 and TRBJ2-3; 8 positions agree with TRBD1. CDR1 and CDR2 (germline): MDHEN, SYDVKM. This CDR3 is built from 14 residues. The J segment lost 4 bases and the V segment lost 7 bases, leaving 7 bases of the junction unmatched. The CDR3 spells CASKETGAPDTQYF. CDR3 nucleotides: TGTGCCAGCAAGGAGACAGGGGCCCCAGATACGCAGTATTTT.

The CDR3, as DNA: TGTGCCAGCAGCTCCCCGAGACAGGGGTCCGGGGAGCTGTTTTTT. This gives the protein CASSSPRQGSGELFF. The chain is built from TRBV7-2 and TRBJ2-2; the match to TRBD1 covers 8 bases. The CDR3 is 15 amino acids. V gave up 4 bases and J gave up 6 bases; unmatched junction bases: 7. The germline V gene has CDR1 SGHTA and CDR2 FQGNSA. The whole variable domain, remainder taken from reference TRBV7-2 and TRBJ2-2, is GAGVSQSPSNKVTEKGKDVELRCDPISGHTALYWYRQSLGQGLEFLIYFQGNSAPDKSGLPSDRFSAERTGGSVSTLTIQRTQQEDSAVYLCASSSPRQGSGELFFGEGSRLTVL.

CDR3: CASSLEREGYGYTF. In DNA form, the CDR3 reads TGTGCCAGCAGCTTAGAAAGGGAGGGCTATGGCTACACCTTC. The V and J genes are TRBV7-8 and TRBJ1-2; D ambiguous. The CDR3 totals 14 residues. The V and J ends lost 1 base and 4 bases respectively, with 10 bases between them. Germline assignment: CDR1 SGHVS and CDR2 FQNEAQ.

The chain couples TRBV5-4 to TRBJ2-7; TRBD1 matches 7 bases. V trimming: 3 bases; J trimming: 7 bases; junction bases outside the gene matches: 7. Germline lookup yields CDR1 SGHNT and CDR2 YYREEE (reference sequence). The CDR3 covers 13 residues. In DNA form, the CDR3 reads TGTGCCAGCAGCTGGGGACAGCATGAAGAGCAGTACTTC. Translation: CASSWGQHEEQYF.

The chain's CDR3 is CASSPMQDETQYF. The CDR3 DNA is TGTGCCAGCTCACCAATGCAGGATGAGACCCAGTACTTC. The chain uses TRBV18 and TRBJ2-5, with no clear D. In germline, CDR1 is KGHSH, CDR2 LQKENI. V was cut by 2 bases and J by 5 bases, with 9 bases left in between. The length of the CDR3 is 13 residues.